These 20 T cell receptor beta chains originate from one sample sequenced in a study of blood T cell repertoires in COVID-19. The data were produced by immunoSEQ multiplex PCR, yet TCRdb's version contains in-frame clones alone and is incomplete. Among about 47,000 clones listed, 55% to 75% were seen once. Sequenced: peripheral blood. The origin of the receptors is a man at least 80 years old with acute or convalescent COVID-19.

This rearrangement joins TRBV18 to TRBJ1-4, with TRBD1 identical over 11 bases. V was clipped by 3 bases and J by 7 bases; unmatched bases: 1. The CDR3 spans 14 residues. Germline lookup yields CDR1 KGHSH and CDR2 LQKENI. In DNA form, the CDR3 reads TGTGCCAGCTCACCTGGACAGGGGGCTGAAAAACTGTTTTTT. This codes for CASSPGQGAEKLFF.

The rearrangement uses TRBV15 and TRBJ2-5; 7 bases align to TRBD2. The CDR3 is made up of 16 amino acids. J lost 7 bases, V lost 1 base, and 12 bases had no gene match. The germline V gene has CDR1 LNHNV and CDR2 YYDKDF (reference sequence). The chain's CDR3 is CATSRGGGLQLGTQYF. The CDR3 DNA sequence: TGTGCCACCAGCAGAGGCGGGGGACTCCAGTTGGGGACCCAGTACTTC.

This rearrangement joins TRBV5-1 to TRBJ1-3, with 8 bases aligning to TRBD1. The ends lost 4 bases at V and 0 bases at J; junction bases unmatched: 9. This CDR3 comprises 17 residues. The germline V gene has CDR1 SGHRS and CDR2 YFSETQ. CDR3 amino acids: CASSPAGTGFSGNTIYF. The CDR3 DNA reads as TGCGCCAGCAGCCCCGCCGGGACAGGTTTCTCTGGAAACACCATATATTTT.

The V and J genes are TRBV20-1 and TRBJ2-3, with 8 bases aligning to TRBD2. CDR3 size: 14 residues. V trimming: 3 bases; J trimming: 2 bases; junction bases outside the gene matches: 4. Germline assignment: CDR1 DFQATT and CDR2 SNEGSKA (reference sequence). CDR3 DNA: TGCAGTGCTAGTACTAGCGGTCCCACAGATACGCAGTATTTT. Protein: CSASTSGPTDTQYF.

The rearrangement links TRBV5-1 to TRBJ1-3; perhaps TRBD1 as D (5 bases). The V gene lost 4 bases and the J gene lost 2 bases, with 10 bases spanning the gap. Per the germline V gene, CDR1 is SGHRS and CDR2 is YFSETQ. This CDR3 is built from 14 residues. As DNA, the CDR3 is TGCGCCAGCAGCCCCCAGGGTCCTGGAAACACCATATATTTT. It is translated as CASSPQGPGNTIYF.

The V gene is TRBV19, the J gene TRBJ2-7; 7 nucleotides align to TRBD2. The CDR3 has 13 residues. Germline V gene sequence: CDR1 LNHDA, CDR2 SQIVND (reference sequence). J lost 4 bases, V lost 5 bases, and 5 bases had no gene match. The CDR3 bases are TGTGCCAGTAGTGGCGGGAGCTTGTACGAGCAGTACTTC. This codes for CASSGGSLYEQYF.

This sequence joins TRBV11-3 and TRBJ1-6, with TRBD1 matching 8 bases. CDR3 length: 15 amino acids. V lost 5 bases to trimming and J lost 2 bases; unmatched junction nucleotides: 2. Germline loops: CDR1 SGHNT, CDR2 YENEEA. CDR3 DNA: TGTGCCAGCAGCCCGACAGGGGCCTATAATTCACCCCTCCACTTT. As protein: CASSPTGAYNSPLHF.

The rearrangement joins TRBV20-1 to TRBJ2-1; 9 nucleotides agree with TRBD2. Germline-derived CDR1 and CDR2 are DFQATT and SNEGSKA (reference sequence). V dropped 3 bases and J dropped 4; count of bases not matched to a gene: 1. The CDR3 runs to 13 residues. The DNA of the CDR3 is TGCAGTGCTAGTCTAGCGGGATACAATGAGCAGTTCTTC. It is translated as CSASLAGYNEQFF.

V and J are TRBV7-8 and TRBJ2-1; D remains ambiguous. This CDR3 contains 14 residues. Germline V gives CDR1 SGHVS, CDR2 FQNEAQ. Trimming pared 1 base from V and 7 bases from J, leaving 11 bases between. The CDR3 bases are TGTGCCAGCAGCTTAGATGATCCCGGGAATGAGCAGTTCTTC. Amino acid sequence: CASSLDDPGNEQFF.

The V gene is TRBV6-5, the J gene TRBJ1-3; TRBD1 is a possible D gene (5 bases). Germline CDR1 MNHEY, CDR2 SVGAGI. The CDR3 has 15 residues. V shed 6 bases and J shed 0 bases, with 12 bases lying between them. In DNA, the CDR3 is TGTGCCAGCAGCATGGACATTCTCTCTGGAAACACCATATATTTT. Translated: CASSMDILSGNTIYF.

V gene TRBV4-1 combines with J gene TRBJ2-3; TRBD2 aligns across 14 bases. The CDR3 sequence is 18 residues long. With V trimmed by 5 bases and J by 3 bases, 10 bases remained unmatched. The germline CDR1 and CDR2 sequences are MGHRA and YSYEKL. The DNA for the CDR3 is TGCGCCAGCAGCGATCGTCTGACTAGCGGGAGGGGTACAGATACGCAGTATTTT. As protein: CASSDRLTSGRGTDTQYF.

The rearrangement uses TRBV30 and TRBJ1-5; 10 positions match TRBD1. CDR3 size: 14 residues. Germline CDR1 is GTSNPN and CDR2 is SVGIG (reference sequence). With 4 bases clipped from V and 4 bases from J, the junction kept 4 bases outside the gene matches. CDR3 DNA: TGTGCCTGGACCCGGACAGGGGGGAATCAGCCCCAGCATTTT. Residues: CAWTRTGGNQPQHF.

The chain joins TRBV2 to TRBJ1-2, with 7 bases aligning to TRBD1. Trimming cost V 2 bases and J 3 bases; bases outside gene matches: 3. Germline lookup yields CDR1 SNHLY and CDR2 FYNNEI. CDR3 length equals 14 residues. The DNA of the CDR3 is TGTGCCAGCAGTGAAAATAGGGGGCACTATGGCTACACCTTC. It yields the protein CASSENRGHYGYTF.

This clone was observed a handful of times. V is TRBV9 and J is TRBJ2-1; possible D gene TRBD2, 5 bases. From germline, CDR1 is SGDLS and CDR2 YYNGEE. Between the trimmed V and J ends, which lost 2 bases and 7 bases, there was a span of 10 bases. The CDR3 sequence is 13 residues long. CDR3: CASSVRPGNEQFF. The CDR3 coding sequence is TGTGCCAGCAGCGTCCGCCCGGGGAATGAGCAGTTCTTC.

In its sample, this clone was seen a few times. Here the CDR3 DNA reads TGCAGCGTTGAAGACACAGCCTCTGGAAACACCATATATTTT. Its protein product is CSVEDTASGNTIYF. This rearrangement joins TRBV29-1 to TRBJ1-3; D is undetermined. This CDR3 spans 14 amino acids. Trimming pared 0 bases from V and 0 bases from J, leaving 6 bases between. The germline gives CDR1 SQVTM, CDR2 ANQGSEA.

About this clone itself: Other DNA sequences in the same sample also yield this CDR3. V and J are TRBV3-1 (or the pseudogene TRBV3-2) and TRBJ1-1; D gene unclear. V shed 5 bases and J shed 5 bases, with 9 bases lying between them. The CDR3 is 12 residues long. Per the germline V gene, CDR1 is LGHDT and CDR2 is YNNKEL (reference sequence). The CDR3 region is CASSLTGTEAFF. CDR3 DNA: TGTGCCAGCAGCTTAACCGGGACTGAAGCTTTCTTT.

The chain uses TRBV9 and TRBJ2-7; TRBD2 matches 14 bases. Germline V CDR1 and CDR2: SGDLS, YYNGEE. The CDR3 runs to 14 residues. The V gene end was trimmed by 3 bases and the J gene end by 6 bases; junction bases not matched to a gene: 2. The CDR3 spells CASSAGLAGVEQYF. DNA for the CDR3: TGTGCCAGCAGCGCGGGACTAGCGGGAGTCGAGCAGTACTTC. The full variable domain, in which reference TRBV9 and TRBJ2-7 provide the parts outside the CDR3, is DSGVTQTPKHLITATGQRVTLRCSPRSGDLSVYWYQQSLDQGLQFLIQYYNGEERAKGNILERFSAQQFPDLHSELNLSSLELGDSALYFCASSAGLAGVEQYFGPGTRLTVT.

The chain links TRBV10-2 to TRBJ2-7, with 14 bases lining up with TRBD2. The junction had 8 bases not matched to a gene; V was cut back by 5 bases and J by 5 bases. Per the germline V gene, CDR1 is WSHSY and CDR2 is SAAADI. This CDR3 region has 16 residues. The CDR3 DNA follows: TGCGCCAGCAGTTCGGGACTAGCGGGAGTCAGGGACGAGCAGTACTTC. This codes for CASSSGLAGVRDEQYF.

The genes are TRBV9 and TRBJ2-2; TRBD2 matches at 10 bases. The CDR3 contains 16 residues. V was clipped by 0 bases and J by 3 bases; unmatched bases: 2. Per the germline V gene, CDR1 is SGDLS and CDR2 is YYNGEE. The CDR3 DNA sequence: TGTGCCAGCAGCGTAGGGCTAGCGGGGGACACCGGGGAGCTGTTTTTT. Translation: CASSVGLAGDTGELFF.

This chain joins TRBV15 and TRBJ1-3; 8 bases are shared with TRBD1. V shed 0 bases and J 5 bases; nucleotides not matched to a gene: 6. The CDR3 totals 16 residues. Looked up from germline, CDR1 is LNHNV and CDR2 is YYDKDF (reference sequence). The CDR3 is CATSRDRAGGRNTIYF. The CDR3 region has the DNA TGTGCCACCAGCAGAGATCGGGCAGGGGGCAGAAACACCATATATTTT.